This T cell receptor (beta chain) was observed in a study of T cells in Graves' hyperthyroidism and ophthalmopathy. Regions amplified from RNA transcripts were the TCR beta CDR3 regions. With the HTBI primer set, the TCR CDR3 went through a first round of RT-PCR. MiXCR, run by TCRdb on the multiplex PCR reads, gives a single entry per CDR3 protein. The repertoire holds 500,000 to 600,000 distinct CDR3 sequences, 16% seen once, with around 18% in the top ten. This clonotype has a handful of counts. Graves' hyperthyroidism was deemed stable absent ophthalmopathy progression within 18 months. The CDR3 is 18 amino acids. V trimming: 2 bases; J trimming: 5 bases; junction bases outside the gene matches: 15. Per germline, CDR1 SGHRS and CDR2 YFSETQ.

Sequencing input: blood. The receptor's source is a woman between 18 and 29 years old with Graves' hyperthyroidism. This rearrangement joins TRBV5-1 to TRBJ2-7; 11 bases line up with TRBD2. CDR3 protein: CASSFSQTTSGSWHEQYF. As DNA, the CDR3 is TGCGCCAGCAGCTTCTCCCAAACCACTAGCGGGAGTTGGCACGAGCAGTACTTC.